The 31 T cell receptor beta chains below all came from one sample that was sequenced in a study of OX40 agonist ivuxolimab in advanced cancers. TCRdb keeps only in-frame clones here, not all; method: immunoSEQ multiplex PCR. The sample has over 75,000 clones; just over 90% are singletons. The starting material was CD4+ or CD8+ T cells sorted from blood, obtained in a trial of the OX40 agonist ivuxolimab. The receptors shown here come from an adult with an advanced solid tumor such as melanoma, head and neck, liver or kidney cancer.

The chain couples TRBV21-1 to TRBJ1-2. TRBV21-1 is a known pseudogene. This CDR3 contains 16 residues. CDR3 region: CASSKDWETDVNGYTF. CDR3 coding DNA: TGTGCCAGCAGCAAAGATTGGGAGACGGACGTAAATGGCTACACCTTC.

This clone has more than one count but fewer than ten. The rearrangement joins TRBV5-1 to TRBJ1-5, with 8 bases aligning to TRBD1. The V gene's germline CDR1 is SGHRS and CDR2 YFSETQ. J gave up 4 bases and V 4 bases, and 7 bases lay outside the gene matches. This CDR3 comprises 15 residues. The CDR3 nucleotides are TGCGCCAGCAGCCCCTGGACAGGGCCAAATCAGCCCCAGCATTTT. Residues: CASSPWTGPNQPQHF.

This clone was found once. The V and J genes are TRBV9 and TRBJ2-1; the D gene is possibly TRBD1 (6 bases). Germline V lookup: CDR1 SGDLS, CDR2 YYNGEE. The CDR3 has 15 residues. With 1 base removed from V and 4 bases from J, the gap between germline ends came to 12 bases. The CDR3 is CASSVMGAAYNEQFF. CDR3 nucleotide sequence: TGTGCCAGCAGCGTAATGGGGGCTGCTTACAATGAGCAGTTCTTC. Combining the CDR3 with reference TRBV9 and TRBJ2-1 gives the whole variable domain DSGVTQTPKHLITATGQRVTLRCSPRSGDLSVYWYQQSLDQGLQFLIQYYNGEERAKGNILERFSAQQFPDLHSELNLSSLELGDSALYFCASSVMGAAYNEQFFGPGTRLTVL.

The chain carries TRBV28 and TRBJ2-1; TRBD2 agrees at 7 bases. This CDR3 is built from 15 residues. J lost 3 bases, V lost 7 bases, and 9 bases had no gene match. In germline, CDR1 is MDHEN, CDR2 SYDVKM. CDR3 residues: CASTSRASGYNEQFF. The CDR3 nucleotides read TGTGCCAGCACCTCAAGGGCTAGCGGCTACAATGAGCAGTTCTTC.

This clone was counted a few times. The CDR3: CASSSSFASLGGELFF. The CDR3 nucleotides read TGTGCCAGCAGCTCGAGCTTCGCTAGCTTAGGCGGGGAGCTGTTTTTT. This chain uses TRBV5-4 with TRBJ2-2; a possible D gene is TRBD2 (5 bases). Germline CDR1 reads SGHNT; CDR2 reads YYREEE (reference sequence). This CDR3 contains 16 residues. Trimming removed 3 bases at V and 7 bases at J, with 19 bases between.

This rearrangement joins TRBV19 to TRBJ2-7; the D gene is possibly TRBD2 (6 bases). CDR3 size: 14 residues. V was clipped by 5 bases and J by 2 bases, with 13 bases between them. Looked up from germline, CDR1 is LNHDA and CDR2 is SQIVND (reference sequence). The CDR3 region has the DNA TGTGCCAGTAGTGCCCGGGACTTAACCTACGAGCAGTACTTC. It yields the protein CASSARDLTYEQYF.

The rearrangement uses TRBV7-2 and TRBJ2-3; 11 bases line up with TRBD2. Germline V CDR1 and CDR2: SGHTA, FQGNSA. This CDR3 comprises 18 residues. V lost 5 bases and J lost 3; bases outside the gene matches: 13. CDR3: CASSPSVVLAGETDTQYF. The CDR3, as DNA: TGTGCCAGCAGCCCCTCCGTTGTACTAGCGGGAGAGACAGATACGCAGTATTTT.

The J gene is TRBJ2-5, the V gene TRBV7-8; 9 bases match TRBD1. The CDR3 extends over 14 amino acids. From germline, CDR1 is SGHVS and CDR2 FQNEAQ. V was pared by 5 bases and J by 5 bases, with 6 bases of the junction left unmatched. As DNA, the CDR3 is TGTGCCAGCAGCCGGGACAGGGTTGGGGAGACCCAGTACTTC. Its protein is CASSRDRVGETQYF.

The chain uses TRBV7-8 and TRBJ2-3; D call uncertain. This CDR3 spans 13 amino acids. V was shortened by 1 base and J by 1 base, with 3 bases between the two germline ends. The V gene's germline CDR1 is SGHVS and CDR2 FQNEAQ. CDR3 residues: CASSLGGTDTQYF. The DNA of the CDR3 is TGTGCCAGCAGCTTAGGGGGCACAGATACGCAGTATTTT.

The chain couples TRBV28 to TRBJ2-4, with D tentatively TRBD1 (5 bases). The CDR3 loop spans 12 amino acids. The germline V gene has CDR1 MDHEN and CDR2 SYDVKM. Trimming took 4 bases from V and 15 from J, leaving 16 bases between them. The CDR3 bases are TGTGCCAGCAGTTCCCCTGGGTGGGGCCGGTACTTC. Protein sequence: CASSSPGWGRYF.

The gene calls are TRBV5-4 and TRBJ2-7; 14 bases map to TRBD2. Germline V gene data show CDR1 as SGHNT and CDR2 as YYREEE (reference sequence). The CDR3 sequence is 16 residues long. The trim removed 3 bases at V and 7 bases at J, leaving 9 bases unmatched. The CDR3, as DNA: TGTGCCAGCAGCTGGGGCGGGACTAGCGGGAGAGGTGAGCAGTACTTC. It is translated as CASSWGGTSGRGEQYF. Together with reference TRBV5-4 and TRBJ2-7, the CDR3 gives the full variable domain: ETGVTQSPTHLIKTRGQQVTLRCSSQSGHNTVSWYQQALGQGPQFIFQYYREEENGRGNFPPRFSGLQFPNYSSELNVNALELDDSALYLCASSWGGTSGRGEQYFGPGTRLTVT.

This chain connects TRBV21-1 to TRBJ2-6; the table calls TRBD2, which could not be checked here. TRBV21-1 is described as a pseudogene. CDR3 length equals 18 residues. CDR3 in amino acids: CASSEGTSGTSGANVLTF. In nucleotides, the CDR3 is TGTGCCAGCAGCGAAGGGACTAGCGGGACCTCTGGGGCCAACGTCCTGACTTTC.

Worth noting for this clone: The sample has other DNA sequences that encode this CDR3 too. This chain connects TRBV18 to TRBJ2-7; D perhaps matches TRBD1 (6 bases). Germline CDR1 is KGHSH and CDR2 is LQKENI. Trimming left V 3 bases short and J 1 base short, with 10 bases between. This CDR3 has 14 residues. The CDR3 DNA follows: TGTGCCAGCTCACCGGGGACAACTTCCTACGAGCAGTACTTC. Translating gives CASSPGTTSYEQYF.

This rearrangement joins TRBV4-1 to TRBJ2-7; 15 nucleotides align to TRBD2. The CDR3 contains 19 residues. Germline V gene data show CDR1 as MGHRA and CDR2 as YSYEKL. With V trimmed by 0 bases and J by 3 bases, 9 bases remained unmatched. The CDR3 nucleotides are TGCGCCAGCAGCCAAGATACCCCCTCGGGACTAGCGGGGGGCTACGAGCAGTACTTC. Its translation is CASSQDTPSGLAGGYEQYF.

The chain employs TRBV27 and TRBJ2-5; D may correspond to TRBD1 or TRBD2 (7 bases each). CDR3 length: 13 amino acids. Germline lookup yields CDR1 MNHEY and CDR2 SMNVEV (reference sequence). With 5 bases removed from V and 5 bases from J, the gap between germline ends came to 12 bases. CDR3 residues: CASSSGTVETQYF. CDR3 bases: TGTGCCAGCAGTAGCGGGACAGTTGAGACCCAGTACTTC.

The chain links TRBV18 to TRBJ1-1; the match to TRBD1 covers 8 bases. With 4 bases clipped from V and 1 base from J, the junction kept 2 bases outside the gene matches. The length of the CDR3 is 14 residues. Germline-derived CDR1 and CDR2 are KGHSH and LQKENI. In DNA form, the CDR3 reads TGTGCCAGCTCACGGGACAGGAAGAACACTGAAGCTTTCTTT. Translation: CASSRDRKNTEAFF.

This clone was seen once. The CDR3 here is CASSEGIRVAPQHF. The CDR3, as DNA: TGTGCCAGCAGCGAAGGAATCCGGGTGGCGCCCCAGCATTTT. The V and J genes are TRBV7-2 and TRBJ1-5; D gene ambiguous. The germline V gene has CDR1 SGHTA and CDR2 FQGNSA. The germline V and J ends were trimmed by 5 bases and 9 bases, with 17 bases remaining between them. The CDR3 has 14 residues.

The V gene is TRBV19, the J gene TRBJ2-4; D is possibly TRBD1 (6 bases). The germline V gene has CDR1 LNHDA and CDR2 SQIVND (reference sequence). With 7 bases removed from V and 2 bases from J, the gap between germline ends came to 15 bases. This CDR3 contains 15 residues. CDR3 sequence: CASIGRGHSKNIQYF. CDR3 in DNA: TGTGCCAGTATAGGCAGGGGCCACTCCAAAAACATTCAGTACTTC.

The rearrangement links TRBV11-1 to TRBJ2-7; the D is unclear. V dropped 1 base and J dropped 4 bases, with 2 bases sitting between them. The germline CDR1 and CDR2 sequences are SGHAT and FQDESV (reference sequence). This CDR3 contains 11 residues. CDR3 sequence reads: CASSLVYEQYF. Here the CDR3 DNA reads TGTGCCAGCAGCTTAGTGTACGAGCAGTACTTC.

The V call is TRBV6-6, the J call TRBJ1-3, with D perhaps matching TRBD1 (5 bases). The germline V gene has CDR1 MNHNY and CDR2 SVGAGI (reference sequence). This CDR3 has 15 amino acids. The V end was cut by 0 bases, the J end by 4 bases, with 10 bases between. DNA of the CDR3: TGTGCCAGCAGTTACTCCTCAGGGAGGGGAAACACCATATATTTT. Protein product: CASSYSSGRGNTIYF.

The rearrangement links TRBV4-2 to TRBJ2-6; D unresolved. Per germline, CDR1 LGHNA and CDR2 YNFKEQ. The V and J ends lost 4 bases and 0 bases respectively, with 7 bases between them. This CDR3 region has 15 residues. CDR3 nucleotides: TGTGCCAGCAGCCCCGGTCCCTCTGGGGCCAACGTCCTGACTTTC. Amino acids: CASSPGPSGANVLTF.

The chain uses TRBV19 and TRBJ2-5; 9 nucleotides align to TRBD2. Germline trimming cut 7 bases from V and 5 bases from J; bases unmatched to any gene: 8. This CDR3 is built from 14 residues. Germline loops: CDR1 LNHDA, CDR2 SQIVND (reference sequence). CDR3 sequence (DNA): TGTGCCAGTAAATTTAGCGGGAGTTCTGAGACCCAGTACTTC. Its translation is CASKFSGSSETQYF. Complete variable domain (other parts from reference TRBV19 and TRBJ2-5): DGGITQSPKYLFRKEGQNVTLSCEQNLNHDAMYWYRQDPGQGLRLIYYSQIVNDFQKGDIAEGYSVSREKKESFPLTVTSAQKNPTAFYLCASKFSGSSETQYFGPGTRLLVL.

The CDR3 coding sequence is TGTGCCAGCTGTCGGGACAGGGGCACCGGGGAGCTGTTTTTT. Its translation: CASCRDRGTGELFF. V usage is TRBV6-5 and J usage is TRBJ2-2, with 10 bases fitting TRBD1. The CDR3 extends over 14 amino acids. Germline-derived CDR1 and CDR2 are MNHEY and SVGAGI. The V and J ends lost 8 bases and 4 bases, in that order; junction bases with no gene match: 4.

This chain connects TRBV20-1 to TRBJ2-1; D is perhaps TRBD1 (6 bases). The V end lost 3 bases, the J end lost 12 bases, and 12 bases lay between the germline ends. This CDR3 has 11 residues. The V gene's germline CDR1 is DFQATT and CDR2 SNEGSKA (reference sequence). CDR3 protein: CSARWDIGQFF. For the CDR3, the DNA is TGCAGTGCTAGGTGGGACATAGGGCAGTTCTTC.

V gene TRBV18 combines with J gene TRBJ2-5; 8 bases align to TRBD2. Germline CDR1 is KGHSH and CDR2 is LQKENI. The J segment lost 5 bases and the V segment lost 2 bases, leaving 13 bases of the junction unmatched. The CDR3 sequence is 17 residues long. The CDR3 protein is CASSPRQVGLDKETQYF. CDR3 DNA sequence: TGTGCCAGCTCACCAAGACAGGTGGGACTAGATAAGGAGACCCAGTACTTC.

This chain's CDR3 is CSGGRTEAFF. CDR3 nucleotides: TGCAGCGGGGGGAGGACTGAAGCTTTCTTT. The chain has TRBV29-1 and TRBJ1-1; a possible D gene is TRBD1 (5 bases). CDR1 is SQVTM and CDR2 is ANQGSEA in the germline V gene. V was shortened by 7 bases and J by 5 bases, with 8 bases between the two germline ends. This CDR3 is 10 amino acids long.

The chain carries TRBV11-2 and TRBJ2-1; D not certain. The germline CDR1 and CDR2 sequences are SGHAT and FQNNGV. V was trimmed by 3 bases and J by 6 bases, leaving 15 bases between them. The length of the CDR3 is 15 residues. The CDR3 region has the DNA TGTGCCAGCAGCTTCGGTCAACGGACCTCCAATGAGCAGTTCTTC. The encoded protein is CASSFGQRTSNEQFF.

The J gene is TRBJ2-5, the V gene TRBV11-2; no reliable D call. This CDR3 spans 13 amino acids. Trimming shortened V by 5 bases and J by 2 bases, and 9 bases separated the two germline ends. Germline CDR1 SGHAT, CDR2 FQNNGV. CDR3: CASSLWQQETQYF. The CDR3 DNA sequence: TGTGCCAGCAGCCTCTGGCAACAAGAGACCCAGTACTTC.

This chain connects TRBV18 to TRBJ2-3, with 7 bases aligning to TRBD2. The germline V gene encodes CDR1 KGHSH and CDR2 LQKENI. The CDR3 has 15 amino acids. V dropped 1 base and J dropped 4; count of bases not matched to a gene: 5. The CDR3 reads CASSPRRENSDTQYF. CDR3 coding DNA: TGTGCCAGCTCACCACGGCGGGAGAACTCAGATACGCAGTATTTT.

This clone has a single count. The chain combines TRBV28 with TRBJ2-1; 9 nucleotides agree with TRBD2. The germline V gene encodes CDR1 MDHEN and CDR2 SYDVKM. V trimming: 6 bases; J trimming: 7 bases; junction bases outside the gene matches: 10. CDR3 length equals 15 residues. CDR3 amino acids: CASRDSGSVMNEQFF. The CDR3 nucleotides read TGTGCCAGCAGGGATAGCGGGAGCGTTATGAATGAGCAGTTCTTC.

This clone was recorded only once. CDR3: CAISAQPRTASGVTDTQYF. The CDR3 coding sequence is TGTGCCATCAGTGCCCAACCAAGGACAGCCTCTGGTGTCACAGATACGCAGTATTTT. The V gene is TRBV10-3, the J gene TRBJ2-3, with D tentatively TRBD1 (6 bases). CDR3 length: 19 amino acids. Trimming left V 4 bases short and J 2 bases short, with 25 bases between. Germline CDR1 is ENHRY and CDR2 is SYGVKD.